These 9 T cell receptor beta chains originate from one sample sequenced in a study of T cells in Graves' hyperthyroidism and ophthalmopathy. RNA transcripts provided the source from which TCR beta CDR3 regions were amplified. The HTBI set primed first-round TCR CDR3 RT-PCR. Each CDR3 protein is one row after TCRdb ran MiXCR on the multiplex PCR reads. Of under 300,000 distinct CDR3 sequences in the sample, around 15% were seen once. Source material: blood. Every receptor here comes from a woman aged 50 to 65 with Graves' hyperthyroidism that later progressed to Graves' ophthalmopathy.

This clonotype was found a few times. This sequence joins TRBV6-1 and TRBJ2-1, with D perhaps TRBD1 or TRBD2 (5 bases each). Trimming cost V 5 bases and J 5 bases, with 13 bases left between them. CDR3 length: 14 amino acids. Germline V gene data show CDR1 as MNHNS and CDR2 as SASEGT. The CDR3 nucleotides are TGTGCCAGCAGTCCAAACCGGGACCACAATGAGCAGTTCTTC. This gives the protein CASSPNRDHNEQFF.

This clonotype was observed many times. The chain has TRBV6-1 and TRBJ1-1; D ambiguous. The V gene lost 5 bases and the J gene lost 3 bases, with 13 bases spanning the gap. The CDR3 runs to 14 residues. Germline V gene data show CDR1 as MNHNS and CDR2 as SASEGT. The CDR3 spells CASSSVRRDTEAFF. CDR3 nucleotide sequence: TGTGCCAGCAGTAGCGTCCGGAGGGACACTGAAGCTTTCTTT.

This clonotype was recorded at least ten times. V gene TRBV20-1 combines with J gene TRBJ2-7, with 8 bases aligning to TRBD2. The CDR3 loop spans 15 amino acids. The trim removed 2 bases at V and 4 bases at J, leaving 10 bases unmatched. Germline-derived CDR1 and CDR2 are DFQATT and SNEGSKA (reference sequence). The CDR3, as DNA: TGCAGTGCTAGAATCCTAGCGGGCTTCTCGTACGAGCAGTACTTC. This sequence encodes CSARILAGFSYEQYF.

This clonotype was counted many times. J is TRBJ2-7 and V is TRBV28; tentative D call: TRBD2 (5 bases). CDR1 is MDHEN, CDR2 SYDVKM, per germline. The V gene lost 3 bases and the J gene lost 2 bases, with 14 bases spanning the gap. The CDR3 contains 15 residues. The CDR3 nucleotides read TGTGCCAGCAGTTTTAGTATTGGGCGGGCCTACGAGCAGTACTTC. It specifies CASSFSIGRAYEQYF.

The V call is TRBV19, the J call TRBJ2-3; D may correspond to TRBD1 or TRBD2 (5 bases each). CDR1 LNHDA and CDR2 SQIVND come from the germline V gene (reference sequence). Trimming cost V 7 bases and J 5 bases, with 13 bases left between them. CDR3 length: 13 residues. The CDR3 DNA follows: TGTGCCAGTAAGGGACGGTTGGAAGATACGCAGTATTTT. This translates into CASKGRLEDTQYF.

This clonotype was counted many times. Compared with germline, one end of the junction differs, possibly owing to a read error. The chain employs TRBV12-3 or TRBV12-4 and TRBJ2-1, with TRBD2 identical over 11 bases. The CDR3 extends over 14 amino acids. CDR3 nucleotides: TGTGCCAGCCGTTTGCTAGCGGGGGGCAATGAGCAGTTCTTC. Its translation: CASRLLAGGNEQFF.

The rearrangement links TRBV6-1 to TRBJ2-3; 9 bases align to TRBD2. Germline V gene lookup returns CDR1 MNHNS and CDR2 SASEGT. The CDR3 is 15 amino acids. V was pared by 6 bases and J by 3 bases, with 7 bases of the junction left unmatched. The chain's CDR3 is CASSFSGRRTDTQYF. The CDR3 DNA reads as TGTGCCAGCAGCTTTAGCGGGAGAAGAACAGATACGCAGTATTTT.

This clonotype was seen repeatedly, ten times or more. The CDR3 sequence is CASRIQGVTYEQYF. Written as DNA, the CDR3 is TGTGCCAGCAGGATACAGGGGGTTACCTACGAGCAGTACTTC. The chain is built from TRBV12-3 or TRBV12-4 and TRBJ2-7; TRBD1 agrees at 8 bases. J lost 2 bases, V lost 6 bases, and 6 bases had no gene match. This CDR3 is 14 amino acids long.

The chain combines TRBV6-1 with TRBJ2-7, with 7 bases lining up with TRBD1. Germline values: CDR1 MNHNS, CDR2 SASEGT. This CDR3 contains 14 residues. V gave up 1 base and J gave up 2 bases; unmatched junction bases: 2. The CDR3 here is CASSEVQGAYEQYF. CDR3 sequence (DNA): TGTGCCAGCAGTGAAGTCCAGGGGGCCTACGAGCAGTACTTC.